The subject of this entry is one TCR beta chain. This sample was included in a study of OX40 agonist ivuxolimab in advanced cancers. Germline V gene sequence: CDR1 MDHEN, CDR2 SYDVKM. The CDR3 consists of 11 residues. With 2 bases removed from V and 14 bases from J, the gap between germline ends came to 12 bases. The table came from immunoSEQ multiplex PCR; TCRdb's copy has only in-frame clones and leaves some out. The profile shows around 150,000 clones, around 93% of them singletons. The sequence came from an adult with an advanced solid tumor such as melanoma, head and neck, liver or kidney cancer. Sequences were derived from CD4+ or CD8+ T cells sorted from blood, sampled in a trial of the OX40 agonist ivuxolimab. The V and J genes are TRBV28 and TRBJ2-5, with D perhaps matching TRBD1 or TRBD2 (5 bases each). CDR3 loop: CASSLGQGPYF. For the CDR3, the DNA is TGTGCCAGCAGTTTAGGGCAGGGACCCTACTTC.